This is a list of T cell receptor beta chains from one sample in a study of regulatory T cells in long-lasting Graves disease. TCRdb ran MiXCR on the multiplex PCR reads and lists one entry per CDR3 protein. In the table there are more than 350,000 distinct CDR3 sequences, 14% to 15% of which are singletons. In addition, the sample was reused for a study of T cells in Graves' hyperthyroidism and ophthalmopathy.

The sample in question was peripheral blood mononuclear cells (PBMCs), obtained at new diagnosis, from a patient treated with antithyroid drugs. The receptors here all came from a woman aged 25 to 45 with Graves disease. Each CDR3 is given with its conserved first and last residue. D genes are given only for firm matches. A row's size may be missing; if present it is once, few, many or a size class.

>TRBJ1-5|NA|few|TRBV20-1
CSAGQGLNQPQHF
TGCAGTGCTGGTCAGGGTCTCAATCAGCCCCAGCATTTT
>TRBJ2-1|TRBD2|NA|TRBV6-1
CASSPRGLGNEQFF
TGTGCCAGCAGCCCCCGGGGACTAGGGAATGAGCAGTTCTTC
>TRBJ2-1|TRBD1|few|TRBV15
CATSSDRGLLLEQFF
TGTGCCACCAGCAGCGACAGGGGGCTGTTGTTGGAGCAGTTCTTC
>TRBJ2-4|NA|NA|TRBV12-3/TRBV12-4
CASSLAASRAKNIQYF
TGTGCCAGCAGTTTAGCGGCTAGCAGGGCCAAAAACATTCAGTACTTC
>TRBJ2-6|NA|NA|TRBV7-3
CASSLDGSLYSGANVLTF
TGTGCCAGCAGCTTAGACGGCAGCCTTTACTCTGGGGCCAACGTCCTGACTTTC
>TRBJ2-2|TRBD1|NA|TRBV2
CASSEWQGAPNTGELFF
TGTGCCAGCAGTGAATGGCAGGGGGCCCCGAACACCGGGGAGCTGTTTTTT
>TRBJ2-1|NA|few|TRBV20-1
CSASSRGGRGNEQFF
TGCAGTGCTAGTTCCAGGGGGGGAAGGGGCAATGAGCAGTTCTTC
>TRBJ2-1|NA|many|TRBV13
CASSLAGVRGNEQFF
TGTGCCAGCAGCTTAGCTGGGGTCCGGGGCAATGAGCAGTTCTTC
>TRBJ2-1|NA|many|TRBV18
CASSGPGDEQFF
TGTGCCAGCTCGGGGCCGGGGGATGAGCAGTTCTTC
>TRBJ1-1|NA|few|TRBV28
CASRLIQGRNTEAFF
TGTGCCAGCAGACTCATCCAGGGGAGGAACACTGAAGCTTTCTTT
>TRBJ1-4|NA|many|TRBV20-1
CSVGGGVGEKLFF
TGCAGTGTAGGCGGTGGGGTTGGAGAAAAACTGTTTTTT
>TRBJ2-7|NA|many|TRBV28
CASRTLTEQYF
TGTGCCAGCAGAACCCTTACGGAGCAGTACTTC
>TRBJ1-1|NA|many|TRBV20-1
CSALDRRTEAFF
TGCAGTGCTCTCGACAGGAGGACTGAAGCTTTCTTT
>TRBJ2-1|NA|NA|TRBV28
CASSLLTGGSNEQFF
TGTGCCAGCAGTTTACTTACCGGTGGTTCTAATGAGCAGTTCTTC
>TRBJ2-3|TRBD2|many|TRBV4-2
CASSQDSGSRTDTQYF
TGTGCCAGCAGCCAAGATAGCGGGAGTCGTACAGATACGCAGTATTTT
>TRBJ1-6|NA|NA|TRBV20-1
CSARPGGTYNSPLHF
TGCAGTGCTAGGCCGGGGGGGACCTATAATTCACCCCTCCACTTT
>TRBJ1-5|TRBD1|NA|TRBV2
CASIGQGFNQPQHF
TGTGCCAGCATTGGACAGGGATTTAATCAGCCCCAGCATTTT
>TRBJ2-1|NA|few|TRBV9
CASSVVGGAEQFF
TGTGCCAGCAGCGTAGTCGGGGGAGCTGAGCAGTTCTTC
>TRBJ1-2|NA|many|TRBV30
CAWSLMRGASGYTF
TGTGCCTGGAGTCTTATGCGCGGGGCGTCTGGCTACACCTTC
>TRBJ2-3|TRBD2|many|TRBV13
CASSLGSGSEELLDTQYF
TGTGCCAGCAGCTTAGGTAGCGGGAGCGAGGAGTTATTGGATACGCAGTATTTT
>TRBJ2-5|TRBD2|few|TRBV20-1
CSAAQGGLAGEETQYF
TGCAGTGCTGCCCAAGGGGGTCTAGCGGGAGAAGAGACCCAGTACTTC
>TRBJ1-2|NA|many|TRBV30
CAWRGYYGYTF
TGTGCCTGGAGGGGTTATTATGGCTACACCTTC
>TRBJ2-1|NA|many|TRBV11-2
CASSPGTSGTGNEQFF
TGTGCCAGCAGCCCCGGGACCAGCGGTACGGGTAATGAGCAGTTCTTC
>TRBJ2-1|TRBD2|few|TRBV15
CATSTAGDGNNEQFF
TGTGCCACCAGCACAGCGGGGGATGGTAATAATGAGCAGTTCTTC
>TRBJ2-3|TRBD1|NA|TRBV11-2
CASSPDRGPSDTQYF
TGTGCCAGCAGCCCGGACAGGGGGCCCTCAGATACGCAGTATTTT
>TRBJ2-7|TRBD2|many|TRBV20-1
CSARTSGKGLEYF
TGCAGTGCTAGGACTAGCGGGAAAGGTCTCGAGTACTTC
>TRBJ2-7|TRBD1|NA|TRBV12-5
CASGTGQGEQYF
TGTGCTAGTGGTACCGGACAGGGGGAGCAGTACTTC
>TRBJ2-5|TRBD2|many|TRBV2
CAITRMTSAGAQYF
TGTGCCATTACCCGGATGACTAGCGCAGGAGCCCAGTACTTC
>TRBJ2-3|TRBD2|NA|TRBV10-3
CAIRLGLAGAPSAGGGTDTQYF
TGTGCCATCCGCTTGGGGCTAGCGGGAGCGCCTTCCGCCGGGGGTGGCACAGATACGCAGTATTTT
>TRBJ2-3|NA|many|TRBV20-1
CSAPTGGDGTDTQYF
TGCAGTGCCCCCACTGGGGGAGATGGCACAGATACGCAGTATTTT
>TRBJ2-7|TRBD2|many|TRBV28
CASSTPRLADYEQYF
TGTGCCAGCAGTACCCCACGACTAGCGGACTACGAGCAGTACTTC
>TRBJ1-5|NA|few|TRBV27
CASSLGPHNQPQHF
TGTGCCAGCAGCCTGGGACCGCACAATCAGCCCCAGCATTTT